This T cell receptor (beta chain) was sequenced during a study of blood T cells in healthy people across ages. CDR1 is MGHRA, CDR2 YSYEKL, per germline. The CDR3 sequence is 15 residues long. Trimming took off 3 bases at V and 4 bases at J, with 13 bases between the two ends. The use of a sample-barcoded 5' primer and a J-beta primer mix characterized a second PCR of about 6 to 12 cycles. TCRdb reanalysed the 5' RACE reads using MiXCR and keeps one entry per CDR3 protein. The sample has about 970,000 distinct CDR3 sequences; 45% to 60% are singletons. This TCR derives from a woman in her fifties or sixties in good health. Sequencing was carried out using blood. The J gene is TRBJ2-1, the V gene TRBV4-1, with D unresolved. For the CDR3, the DNA is TGCGCCAGCAGCCACCCTGCCCAGAGTTACAATGAGCAGTTCTTC. Translated: CASSHPAQSYNEQFF.